This T cell receptor (beta chain) was sequenced in a study of cytomegalovirus exposure and HLA in healthy donors. For the study at large: The roughly 100 million unique TCR beta sequences, from some 170 million T cells, were found by an earlier analysis. Out of 398 genotyped donors, approximately 84% belonged to the Caucasian-associated ancestry cluster. The study's findings and limits: Among immune exposure information, only CMV serostatus was available.

As concerns this clone: Antigen: not known.

With 1 base removed from V and 2 bases from J, the gap between germline ends came to 6 bases. This CDR3 region has 14 residues. In germline, CDR1 is SEHNR, CDR2 FQNEAQ (reference sequence). Both 60 Vbeta primers and 13 Jbeta primers went into the PCR. Some clones are missing from TCRdb's copy, which holds only in-frame ones; the method was immunoSEQ multiplex PCR. The sample yields tens of thousands of clones, of which the top ten take up around 1.6%. This sequence was found in a woman aged 60 to 75 in good health and CMV-seronegative. The sequenced material came from PBMCs. This sequence joins TRBV7-9 and TRBJ1-3; no reliable D call. CDR3 region: CASSLDRAGNTIYF. The CDR3, as DNA: TGTGCCAGCAGCTTAGATCGGGCTGGAAACACCATATATTTT.